This T cell receptor (beta chain) was captured in a study of cytomegalovirus exposure and HLA in healthy donors. Whole-study context: Caucasian-associated ancestry cluster membership applied to around 76% of 300 to 450 genotyped donors.

Both 60 Vbeta primers and 13 Jbeta primers went into the PCR. TCRdb's copy holds only in-frame clones and misses some; the assay was immunoSEQ multiplex PCR. The profile shows approximately 190,000 clones, 81% of them singletons. Details on this clone: The antigen is not known.

Notes on the study in general: DRB1 showed the most TCR associations and HLA-C the fewest in a later analysis, as rates varied by HLA locus. The Asian-associated ancestry cluster reportedly had fewer N-insertions than the 666-donor mean in a later analysis.

The TCR was taken from a man in his forties or fifties in good health and CMV-seropositive. The source material was PBMCs.

CDR3 DNA sequence: TGTGCCAGCAGTCTCGGGGTGGATACGCAGTATTTT. It codes for CASSLGVDTQYF. The chain links TRBV2 to TRBJ2-3, with a tentative D call TRBD2 (5 bases). V was trimmed by 5 bases and J by 6 bases, leaving 9 bases between them. Germline V gives CDR1 SNHLY, CDR2 FYNNEI. The CDR3 is 12 amino acids.